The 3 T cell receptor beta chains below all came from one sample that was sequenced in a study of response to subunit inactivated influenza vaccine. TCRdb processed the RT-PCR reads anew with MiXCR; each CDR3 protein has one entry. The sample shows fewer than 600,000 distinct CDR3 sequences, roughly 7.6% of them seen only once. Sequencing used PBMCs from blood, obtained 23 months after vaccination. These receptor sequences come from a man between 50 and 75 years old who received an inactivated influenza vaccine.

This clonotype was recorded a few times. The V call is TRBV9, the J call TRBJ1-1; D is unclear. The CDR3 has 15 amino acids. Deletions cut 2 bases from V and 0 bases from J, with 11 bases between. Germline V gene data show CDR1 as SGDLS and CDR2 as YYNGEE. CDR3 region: CASSVGPSMNTEAFF. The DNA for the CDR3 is TGTGCCAGCAGCGTGGGTCCCTCGATGAACACTGAAGCTTTCTTT.

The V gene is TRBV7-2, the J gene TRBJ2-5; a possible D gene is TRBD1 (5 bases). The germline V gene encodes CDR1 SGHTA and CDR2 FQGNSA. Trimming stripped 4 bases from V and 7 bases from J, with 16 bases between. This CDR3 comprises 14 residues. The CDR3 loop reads CASSYRRNGGTQYF. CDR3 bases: TGTGCCAGCAGCTACAGGCGGAATGGCGGGACCCAGTACTTC.

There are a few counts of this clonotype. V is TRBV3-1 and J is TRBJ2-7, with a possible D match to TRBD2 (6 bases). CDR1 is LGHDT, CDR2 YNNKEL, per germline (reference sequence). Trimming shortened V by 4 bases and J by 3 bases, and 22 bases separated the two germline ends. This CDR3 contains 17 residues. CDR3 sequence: CASSPPRGLGGNYEQYF. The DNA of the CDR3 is TGTGCCAGCAGCCCCCCCCGGGGTCTGGGGGGAAACTACGAGCAGTACTTC.